This entry is about one T cell receptor beta chain. Its antigen is not known. Where ophthalmopathy was present, donors had moderate-to-severe activity, CAS ≥3, NOSPECS ≥4 and duration under 3 months. Germline values: CDR1 LGHDT, CDR2 YNNKEL (reference sequence). The CDR3 has 12 amino acids. V shed 4 bases and J shed 8 bases, with 9 bases lying between them. Amplification of TCR beta CDR3 regions used RNA transcripts. First-round RT-PCR relied on HTBI primers, and a second-round multiplex PCR came next. TCRdb independently ran MiXCR on the multiplex PCR reads; one entry per CDR3 protein. This table has 650,000 to 900,000 distinct CDR3 sequences, approximately 40% appearing once. The data stem from a study of Graves' ophthalmopathy and Graves' hyperthyroidism. Overall study results and limits: Distinction of ophthalmopathy from stable hyperthyroidism by a 13-signature model reached 87.88% sensitivity and roughly 81% specificity. Also, most clonotypes expanded in the thyroid above 0.001 frequency appeared in blood.

This TCR was recovered from an adult man with Graves' ophthalmopathy. The genes are TRBV3-1 and TRBJ1-3; perhaps TRBD1 as D (5 bases). The sample taken for sequencing was peripheral blood. CDR3 residues: CASSPPGDTIYF. CDR3 DNA: TGTGCCAGCAGCCCACCGGGGGACACCATATATTTT.